Shown below are 14 T cell receptor beta chains from a single sample sequenced in a study of shared clonotypes between healthy human individuals. Measured with immunoSEQ multiplex PCR; TCRdb has only the in-frame clones, and not every one. The sample contains about 2.1 million clones, about 94% of which appear only once. Naive CD8 isolation took CD45RO-negative cells positively selected for CCR7 and excluded terminally differentiated effector memory CD45RA+ cells. The sample consisted of naive CD8+ T cells from PBMCs. These receptors came from a man between 18 and 35 years old in good health. Some clones in this sample may be carry-over from other donors' samples.

Of note for this clone: The sample contains more than one DNA sequence encoding this CDR3. The chain recombines TRBV9 with TRBJ2-1; 9 bases fit TRBD2. The CDR3 spans 14 residues. Trimming took 4 bases from V and 6 from J; bases not matched to a gene: 5. Per the germline V gene, CDR1 is SGDLS and CDR2 is YYNGEE. The DNA for the CDR3 is TGTGCCAGCAGCCCGGGACTAGCAGGCAATGAGCAGTTCTTC. Translating gives CASSPGLAGNEQFF.

This chain uses TRBV7-9 with TRBJ2-7, with 7 bases aligning to TRBD1. The V segment lost 5 bases and the J segment 5 bases; nucleotides outside the gene matches: 15. The CDR3 has 16 amino acids. The germline V gene has CDR1 SEHNR and CDR2 FQNEAQ (reference sequence). This CDR3 is CASSPGRTGYSDEQYF. The CDR3 DNA reads TGTGCCAGCAGCCCGGGCAGGACAGGATATTCGGACGAGCAGTACTTC. The whole variable domain, remainder taken from reference TRBV7-9 and TRBJ2-7, is DTGVSQNPRHKITKRGQNVTFRCDPISEHNRLYWYRQTLGQGPEFLTYFQNEAQLEKSRLLSDRFSAERPKGSFSTLEIQRTEQGDSAMYLCASSPGRTGYSDEQYFGPGTRLTVT.

The V gene is TRBV28, the J gene TRBJ1-1, with D perhaps TRBD1 (5 bases). The V gene's germline CDR1 is MDHEN and CDR2 SYDVKM. V was clipped by 4 bases and J by 5 bases, with 14 bases between them. The CDR3 totals 14 residues. The CDR3 sequence: CASSWGGEGTEAFF. The CDR3 DNA reads as TGTGCCAGCAGTTGGGGCGGGGAGGGTACTGAAGCTTTCTTT.

The CDR3 spells CASTPQGGRAGVLEQFF. In DNA form, the CDR3 reads TGTGCCAGCACCCCTCAAGGGGGGCGAGCGGGAGTGCTTGAGCAGTTCTTC. The genes are TRBV5-6 and TRBJ2-1; 8 bases agree with TRBD2. This CDR3 region has 17 residues. CDR1 is SGHDT and CDR2 is YYEEEE in the germline V gene. V trimming: 6 bases; J trimming: 9 bases; junction bases outside the gene matches: 20. Full variable domain (rest looked up from reference TRBV5-6 and TRBJ2-1): DAGVTQSPTHLIKTRGQQVTLRCSPKSGHDTVSWYQQALGQGPQFIFQYYEEEERQRGNFPDRFSGHQFPNYSSELNVNALLLGDSALYLCASTPQGGRAGVLEQFFGPGTRLTVL.

This chain uses TRBV28 with TRBJ2-5, with 7 bases aligning to TRBD1. The end of the DNA aligns better with TRBJ2-7, so the J call may be wrong. The CDR3 has 17 residues. Germline lookup yields CDR1 MDHEN and CDR2 SYDVKM. The CDR3 sequence: CASSLPLEGQTTYEQYF. The DNA of the CDR3 is TGTGCCAGCAGTTTACCCCTTGAGGGACAGACTACCTACGAGCAGTACTTC.

The rearrangement uses TRBV10-3 and TRBJ2-7; possible D gene TRBD2, 6 bases. Trimming took 0 bases from V and 6 from J, leaving 12 bases between them. The CDR3 has 14 residues. Germline assignment: CDR1 ENHRY and CDR2 SYGVKD. The CDR3 DNA sequence: TGTGCCATCAGTGAGTCGATGTGGGGACTCGAGCAGTACTTC. Translating gives CAISESMWGLEQYF.

V and J are TRBV7-9 and TRBJ2-5, with D hard to call. Germline CDR1 reads SEHNR; CDR2 reads FQNEAQ (reference sequence). The CDR3 totals 17 residues. V lost 5 bases to trimming and J lost 5 bases, with 24 bases between them. The DNA of the CDR3 is TGTGCCAGCAGCCGTGATGAAAGCCCGCACCATCCCGAGACCCAGTACTTC. Its translation: CASSRDESPHHPETQYF.

The genes are TRBV16 and TRBJ2-7; D possibly corresponds to TRBD2 (6 bases). Germline CDR1 KGHSY, CDR2 FQNENV. The CDR3 covers 14 residues. Deletions cut 3 bases from V and 1 base from J, with 10 bases between. The CDR3 nucleotides read TGTGCCAGCAGCCAGGGGACTGATTCCTACGAGCAGTACTTC. It yields the protein CASSQGTDSYEQYF.

The rearrangement links TRBV19 to TRBJ1-2, with D unclear. Trimming took 3 bases from V and 1 from J, leaving 6 bases between them. The CDR3 sequence is 13 residues long. Germline CDR1 reads LNHDA; CDR2 reads SQIVND (reference sequence). CDR3 nucleotide sequence: TGTGCCAGTAGTATCAGACGTAACTATGGCTACACCTTC. As protein: CASSIRRNYGYTF.

The gene calls are TRBV19 and TRBJ2-7, with D possibly TRBD1 on 6 matching bases. V lost 4 bases, J lost 0 bases, and 16 bases lay in between. CDR1 and CDR2 from the germline V gene are LNHDA and SQIVND (reference sequence). The CDR3 runs to 16 residues. The CDR3 region is CASSNWEQGSSYEQYF. The DNA of the CDR3 is TGTGCCAGTAGTAATTGGGAACAGGGAAGCTCCTACGAGCAGTACTTC.

This rearrangement joins TRBV2 to TRBJ1-1; D not certain. CDR3 size: 13 residues. V was cut by 10 bases and J by 7 bases, with 19 bases left in between. Germline lookup yields CDR1 SNHLY and CDR2 FYNNEI. In nucleotides, the CDR3 is TGTGCCACCACAGCGGAGGGCTGGGATGAAGCTTTCTTT. Amino acid sequence: CATTAEGWDEAFF.

The chain carries TRBV11-2 and TRBJ2-1; TRBD1 matches 10 bases. CDR3 length: 18 amino acids. Germline V CDR1 and CDR2: SGHAT, FQNNGV. V was clipped by 2 bases and J by 0 bases; unmatched bases: 7. The CDR3 reads CASSLPTGTGVSYNEQFF. In DNA form, the CDR3 reads TGTGCCAGCAGCTTACCCACCGGGACAGGGGTCTCCTACAATGAGCAGTTCTTC.

The chain has TRBV5-6 and TRBJ2-3; D may be TRBD2 (5 bases). This CDR3 has 14 residues. Trimming stripped 0 bases from V and 2 bases from J, with 7 bases between. The germline V gene has CDR1 SGHDT and CDR2 YYEEEE. The CDR3 is CASSLVANTDTQYF. As DNA, the CDR3 is TGTGCCAGCAGCTTGGTAGCGAACACAGATACGCAGTATTTT. The variable domain in full, with the rest retrieved from reference TRBV5-6 and TRBJ2-3, is DAGVTQSPTHLIKTRGQQVTLRCSPKSGHDTVSWYQQALGQGPQFIFQYYEEEERQRGNFPDRFSGHQFPNYSSELNVNALLLGDSALYLCASSLVANTDTQYFGPGTRLTVL.

The J gene is TRBJ2-3, the V gene TRBV9; 9 bases agree with TRBD2. The CDR3 totals 17 residues. Germline V gene sequence: CDR1 SGDLS, CDR2 YYNGEE. The J segment lost 6 bases and the V segment lost 0 bases, leaving 11 bases of the junction unmatched. The CDR3 sequence is CASSVEVSGSGSDTQYF. CDR3 DNA: TGTGCCAGCAGCGTAGAGGTTAGCGGGAGTGGGTCTGATACGCAGTATTTT.